One and the same sample provided the 14 T cell receptor beta chains below, sequenced in a study of neurological immune-mediated disorders. TCRdb passed the 5' RACE reads through MiXCR, listing each CDR3 protein once. This sample has 84,000 or so distinct CDR3 sequences, with about a tenth found just once. Sequenced input: PBMCs. These receptors were taken from a man aged 35-49 years in good health.

Note on this clonotype: A single base separates this from a much larger clone, so it may be a read error. The chain employs TRBV5-5 and TRBJ2-5; D gene ambiguous. This CDR3 is built from 13 residues. Per germline, CDR1 SGHKS and CDR2 YYEKEE (reference sequence). The CDR3 sequence: CASSSPVLETPYF. In DNA, the CDR3 is TGTGCCAGCAGCTCCCCCGTCCTGGAGACCCCGTACTTC.

In this sample, this clonotype turned up many times. The chain couples TRBV7-3 to TRBJ2-2, with D possibly called TRBD1 or TRBD2 (8 bases each). The CDR3 runs 15 residues. Germline V gives CDR1 SGHTA, CDR2 FQGTGA. With 4 bases removed from V and 11 bases from J, the gap between germline ends came to 20 bases. The chain's CDR3 is CASSYRQGTSVELFF. In nucleotides, the CDR3 is TGTGCCAGCAGCTATCGACAGGGGACTAGTGTAGAGCTGTTTTTT.

With regard to this clonotype: An end of the junction does not agree with germline; a read error may underlie this. The chain links TRBV24-1 to TRBJ2-3; D may be TRBD1 or TRBD2 (7 bases each). The germline gives CDR1 KGHDR, CDR2 SFDVKD. This CDR3 region has 16 residues. The CDR3 DNA is TGTACCACCAGTGATTTGGGAGGGGGCATAATAGATACGCAGTATTTT. Translation gives CTTSDLGGGIIDTQYF.

This clonotype was detected ten times or more. This chain links TRBV5-1 with TRBJ1-4; 9 bases are shared with TRBD1. Per the germline V gene, CDR1 is SGHRS and CDR2 is YFSETQ. This CDR3 has 14 residues. The trim removed 4 bases at V and 8 bases at J, leaving 6 bases unmatched. The CDR3 loop is CASSVGTGREKLFF. The CDR3, as DNA: TGCGCCAGCAGCGTGGGGACAGGGAGGGAAAAACTGTTTTTT.

At least ten counts were recorded for this clonotype. The V and J genes are TRBV7-2 and TRBJ1-5, with D possibly matching TRBD1 (5 bases). Trimming removed 3 bases from V and 2 bases from J, with 17 bases in between. Germline assignment: CDR1 SGHTA and CDR2 FQGNSA. CDR3 length: 17 amino acids. The CDR3 DNA reads TGTGCCAGCAGCTTTGTGGGCCAGGGCTGGGGCAATCAGCCCCAGCATTTT. It is translated as CASSFVGQGWGNQPQHF. The whole variable domain, remainder taken from reference TRBV7-2 and TRBJ1-5, is GAGVSQSPSNKVTEKGKDVELRCDPISGHTALYWYRQSLGQGLEFLIYFQGNSAPDKSGLPSDRFSAERTGGSVSTLTIQRTQQEDSAVYLCASSFVGQGWGNQPQHFGDGTRLSIL.

This clonotype was recorded at least ten times. The chain joins TRBV5-4 to TRBJ2-7, with 9 bases identical to TRBD1. The length of the CDR3 is 15 residues. The germline gives CDR1 SGHNT, CDR2 YYREEE (reference sequence). V dropped 0 bases and J dropped 7; count of bases not matched to a gene: 8. The CDR3 region is CASSLDGTGSSEQYF. The DNA for the CDR3 is TGTGCCAGCAGCTTGGATGGGACAGGGTCGTCAGAGCAGTACTTC.

In its sample, this clonotype was seen many times. This chain links TRBV20-1 with TRBJ2-3; D is uncertain. CDR3 size: 16 residues. With 0 bases removed from V and 3 bases from J, the gap between germline ends came to 16 bases. The germline CDR1 and CDR2 sequences are DFQATT and SNEGSKA (reference sequence). CDR3 sequence reads: CSARDRRTGRTDTQYF. CDR3 nucleotide sequence: TGCAGTGCTAGAGATCGTCGGACCGGGCGGACAGATACGCAGTATTTT.

The rearrangement links TRBV25-1 to TRBJ1-4, with 11 bases lining up with TRBD1. CDR1 MGHDK and CDR2 SYGVNS come from the germline V gene. The junction had 5 bases not matched to a gene; V was cut back by 3 bases and J by 2 bases. The CDR3 length is 17 residues. This CDR3 reads CASSEWTGGGTNEKLFF. The CDR3 region has the DNA TGTGCCAGCAGTGAGTGGACAGGGGGCGGCACTAATGAAAAACTGTTTTTT. Drawing the rest from reference TRBV25-1 and TRBJ1-4, the complete variable domain is EADIYQTPRYLVIGTGKKITLECSQTMGHDKMYWYQQDPGMELHLIHYSYGVNSTEKGDLSSESTVSRIRTEHFPLTLESARPSHTSQYLCASSEWTGGGTNEKLFFGSGTQLSVL.

This clonotype showed up many times. V gene TRBV29-1 combines with J gene TRBJ2-7; 12 positions agree with TRBD2. Germline-derived CDR1 and CDR2 are SQVTM and ANQGSEA. The CDR3 contains 12 residues. V shed 4 bases and J 6 bases; nucleotides not matched to a gene: 1. The CDR3 region has the DNA TGCAGCGTTGGGACTAGCGGGACCGAGCAGTACTTC. This gives the protein CSVGTSGTEQYF.

For this clonotype: A much larger clone sits a single nucleotide away, making a read error possible. CDR3 amino acids: CASSLVGPHQETQYF. The CDR3 region has the DNA TGCGCCAGCAGCTTGGTCGGGCCCCACCAAGAGACCCAGTACTTC. The chain links TRBV5-1 to TRBJ2-5; D is uncertain. From germline, CDR1 is SGHRS and CDR2 YFSETQ. V dropped 0 bases and J dropped 0 bases, with 9 bases sitting between them. The CDR3 covers 15 residues.

The sample holds many counts of this clonotype. This chain joins TRBV20-1 and TRBJ1-4; maybe TRBD1 (6 bases). The V end lost 3 bases, the J end lost 5 bases, and 13 bases lay between the germline ends. This CDR3 is built from 14 residues. The germline gives CDR1 DFQATT, CDR2 SNEGSKA (reference sequence). This CDR3 is CSARLTGRNEKLFF. The CDR3 coding sequence is TGCAGTGCTAGGTTGACAGGTAGAAATGAAAAACTGTTTTTT.

The J gene is TRBJ1-1, the V gene TRBV20-1; 8 nucleotides line up with TRBD1. The V gene's germline CDR1 is DFQATT and CDR2 SNEGSKA (reference sequence). This CDR3 is 12 amino acids long. V dropped 6 bases and J dropped 4; count of bases not matched to a gene: 4. The chain's CDR3 is CSALRGLTEAFF. The CDR3 nucleotides are TGCAGTGCCCTCAGGGGGCTCACTGAAGCTTTCTTT.

In its sample, this clonotype was seen many times. This chain uses TRBV3-1 with TRBJ2-1; unclear D gene. The CDR3 covers 16 residues. The germline V gene encodes CDR1 LGHDT and CDR2 YNNKEL (reference sequence). Trimming removed 2 bases from V and 0 bases from J, with 11 bases in between. CDR3 in DNA: TGTGCCAGCAGCCAATTGGACGGACGCTCCTACAATGAGCAGTTCTTC. Its translation: CASSQLDGRSYNEQFF.

This clonotype has ten or more counts. The CDR3 region has the DNA TGCAGCGCCGAGAGGGGGGGTGCGGACGAGCAGTACTTC. Translating it yields CSAERGGADEQYF. The V gene is TRBV29-1, the J gene TRBJ2-7; TRBD2 is a possible D gene (7 bases). CDR3 length: 13 residues. CDR1 and CDR2 (germline): SQVTM, ANQGSEA. V lost 7 bases and J lost 5, with 18 bases in between.